This T cell receptor beta chain was captured in a study of beta chain features in type 1 diabetes. This clone was picked up a small number of times. Its antigen is as yet unknown. The entirety of the isolated RNA underwent reverse transcription, so expressed TCRB transcripts were sequenced. Only in-frame clones appear in the TCRdb table, and some are missing; sequencing was by immunoSEQ multiplex PCR. The sample comprises 600,000 or so clones, roughly 13% of which are singletons, and approximately 0.043% rests with the top ten. Study-wide results and limits: For patients, the naive, central memory and Treg TCRB repertoires appeared more alike than for healthy donors. It was not settled here whether HLA type affects TCRB rearrangement. TCRB CDR3s from Type 1 diabetes patients were moderately but significantly shorter in all four CD4+ subsets. PCR, the amplification step, might favor shorter templates, equally in patients and controls.

This CDR3 has 16 residues. V was trimmed by 3 bases and J by 1 base, leaving 16 bases between them. Germline CDR1 is SGDLS and CDR2 is YYNGEE. Every donor provided one heparinised blood draw, which averaged approximately 100 mL. The sequenced material came from naive CD4+ T cells from blood. The source is a man aged 18 to 30 with type 1 diabetes. The chain links TRBV9 to TRBJ1-1; perhaps TRBD1 as D (5 bases). Here the CDR3 reads CASSGVGPRGNTEAFF. The CDR3 nucleotides are TGTGCCAGCAGCGGGGTGGGACCGAGGGGGAACACTGAAGCTTTCTTT.